These T cell receptor beta chains were read from a single sample in a study of shared clonotypes between healthy human individuals. Data came from immunoSEQ multiplex PCR; TCRdb stores just in-frame clones and leaves some out. The sample includes approximately 500,000 clones, 75% to 80% seen only once; the top ten take approximately 12%. The sequencing input was PBMCs. The source is a woman in her forties in good health. Some clones in this sample may be carry-over from other donors' samples. Both conserved end residues are part of each CDR3. Each record gives: clone size, V gene, J gene, D gene, CDR3 protein, CDR3 DNA. D genes are given only for firm matches. The size field is filled for only some rows; it gives once, few, many or a size class.

>NA|TRBV6-5|TRBJ2-7|TRBD2
CASRRTSGTYEQYF
TGTGCCAGCAGGAGGACTAGCGGGACCTACGAGCAGTACTTC
>NA|TRBV27|TRBJ2-2|NA
CASSFLGGDTGELFF
TGTGCCAGCAGTTTTTTGGGGGGCGACACCGGGGAGCTGTTTTTT
>NA|TRBV6-1|TRBJ2-7|NA
CASSRLGFEQYF
TGTGCCAGCAGTAGGCTAGGTTTCGAGCAGTACTTC
>NA|TRBV5-1|TRBJ1-5|TRBD1
CASSLGQYSNQPQHF
TGCGCCAGCAGCCTGGGACAGTATAGCAATCAGCCCCAGCATTTT
>NA|TRBV7-2|TRBJ2-1|TRBD2
CASSGTSGRLEQFF
TGTGCCAGCAGCGGGACTAGCGGGAGATTAGAGCAGTTCTTC
>NA|TRBV5-1|TRBJ2-5|TRBD2
CASSFGGSQETQYF
TGCGCCAGCAGCTTCGGGGGGTCACAAGAGACCCAGTACTTC
>NA|TRBV10-3|TRBJ2-7|NA
CAISQGVVYEQYF
TGTGCCATCAGTCAGGGAGTGGTCTACGAGCAGTACTTC
>once|TRBV2|TRBJ2-1|NA
CASSFVGYNEQFF
TGTGCCAGCAGCTTCGTAGGGTACAATGAGCAGTTCTTC
>NA|TRBV9|TRBJ2-3|NA
CASSYHALVGTDTQYF
TGTGCCAGCAGCTATCACGCCTTAGTCGGCACAGATACGCAGTATTTT
>NA|TRBV7-9|TRBJ2-1|TRBD2
CASSLALAGGYNEQFF
TGTGCCAGCAGCTTAGCACTAGCGGGAGGATACAATGAGCAGTTCTTC
>NA|TRBV7-3|TRBJ2-7|NA
CASSLTRRYEQYF
TGTGCCAGCAGCTTAACTCGGCGGTACGAGCAGTACTTC
>NA|TRBV28|TRBJ2-1|TRBD2
CASSWTSRNEQFF
TGTGCCAGCAGTTGGACTAGCAGGAATGAGCAGTTCTTC
>NA|TRBV5-6|TRBJ2-7|TRBD1
CASSLDRTGSPYEQYF
TGTGCCAGCAGCTTGGACCGGACAGGGTCACCCTACGAGCAGTACTTC
>once|TRBV9|TRBJ2-5|NA
CASSAGDLSQETQYF
TGTGCCAGCAGCGCGGGGGACCTGTCTCAAGAGACCCAGTACTTC
>NA|TRBV9|TRBJ2-2|TRBD2
CASSATSGTSGPGGAGELFF
TGTGCCAGCAGCGCCACCTCCGGGACTAGCGGCCCCGGGGGGGCCGGGGAGCTGTTTTTT
>NA|TRBV5-4|TRBJ2-1|NA
CASSQVSSSNEQFF
TGCGCCAGCAGCCAAGTCAGTAGCAGCAATGAGCAGTTCTTC
>once|TRBV6-1|TRBJ2-7|NA
CASSEDRSGNPYEQYF
TGTGCCAGCAGTGAGGACAGAAGCGGGAATCCCTACGAGCAGTACTTC